This T cell receptor (beta chain) was identified during a study of blood T cell repertoires in COVID-19. Study-wide background: From the United States, Italy and Spain came samples of acute and convalescent COVID-19.

Participant age was about 18 to 100 years, and participants resided in 25 or so US areas. Participants were placed into cohorts based on the clinical history they reported. Recovered status applied to Cohort 3 donors who had two consecutive negative PCRs. It also applied to those with clearance or with symptom resolution. Sequencing used immunoSEQ multiplex PCR; TCRdb keeps in-frame clones, though not all of them. The data hold nearly 400,000 clones, with roughly 91% observed a single time. The sample comprised PBMCs or T cells enriched from blood (not recorded which). The receptor's source is a young woman who had recovered from COVID-19.

The CDR3 DNA sequence: TGTGCCAGCTCACCACCGTTGGGGACTTCTGCAACTAATGAAAAACTGTTTTTT. The encoded protein is CASSPPLGTSATNEKLFF. The genes are TRBV18 and TRBJ1-4; maybe TRBD1 (5 bases). Germline CDR1 is KGHSH and CDR2 is LQKENI. The CDR3 contains 18 residues. Trimming removed 0 bases at V and 0 bases at J, with 14 bases between.